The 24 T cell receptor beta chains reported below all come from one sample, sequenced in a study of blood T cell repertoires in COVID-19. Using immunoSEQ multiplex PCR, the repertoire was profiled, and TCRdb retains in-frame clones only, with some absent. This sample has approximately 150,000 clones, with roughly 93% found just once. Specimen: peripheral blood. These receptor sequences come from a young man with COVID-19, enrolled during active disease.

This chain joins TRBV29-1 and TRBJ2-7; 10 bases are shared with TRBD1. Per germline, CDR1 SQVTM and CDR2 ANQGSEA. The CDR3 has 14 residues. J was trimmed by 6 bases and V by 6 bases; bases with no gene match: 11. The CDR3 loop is CSVFPGQGSSEQYF. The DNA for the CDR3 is TGCAGCGTATTTCCGGGACAGGGGTCATCCGAGCAGTACTTC.

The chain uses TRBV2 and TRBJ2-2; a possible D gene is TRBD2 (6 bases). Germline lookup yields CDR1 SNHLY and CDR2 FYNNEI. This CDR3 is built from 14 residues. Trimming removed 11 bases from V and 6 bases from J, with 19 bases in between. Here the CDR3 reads CAQARGGGAGELFF. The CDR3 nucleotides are TGTGCCCAAGCAAGGGGAGGAGGGGCCGGGGAGCTGTTTTTT.

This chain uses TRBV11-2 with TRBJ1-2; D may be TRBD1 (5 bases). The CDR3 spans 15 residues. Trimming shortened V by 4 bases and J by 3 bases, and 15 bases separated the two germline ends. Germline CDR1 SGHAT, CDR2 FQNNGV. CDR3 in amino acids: CASSSFGGAHYGYTF. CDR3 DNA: TGTGCCAGCAGCTCCTTTGGTGGGGCGCACTATGGCTACACCTTC.

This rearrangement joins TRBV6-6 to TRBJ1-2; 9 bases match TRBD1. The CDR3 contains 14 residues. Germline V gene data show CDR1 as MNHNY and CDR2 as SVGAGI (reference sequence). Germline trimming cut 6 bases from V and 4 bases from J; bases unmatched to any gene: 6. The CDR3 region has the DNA TGTGCCAGCAGGCCTACAGGGGGCGGCTATGGCTACACCTTC. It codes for CASRPTGGGYGYTF.

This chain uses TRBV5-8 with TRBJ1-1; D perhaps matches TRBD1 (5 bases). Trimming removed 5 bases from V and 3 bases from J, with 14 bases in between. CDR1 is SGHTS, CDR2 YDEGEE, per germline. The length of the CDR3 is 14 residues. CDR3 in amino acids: CASRRDPEDTEAFF. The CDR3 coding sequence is TGTGCCAGCAGGCGGGACCCTGAAGACACTGAAGCTTTCTTT.

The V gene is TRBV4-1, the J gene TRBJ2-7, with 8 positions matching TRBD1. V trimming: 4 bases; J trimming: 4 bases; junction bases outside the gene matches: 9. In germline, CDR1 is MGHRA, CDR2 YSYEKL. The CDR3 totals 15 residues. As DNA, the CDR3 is TGCGCCAGCAGCCCACGCGGACAGGGTGGGTACGAGCAGTACTTC. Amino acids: CASSPRGQGGYEQYF.

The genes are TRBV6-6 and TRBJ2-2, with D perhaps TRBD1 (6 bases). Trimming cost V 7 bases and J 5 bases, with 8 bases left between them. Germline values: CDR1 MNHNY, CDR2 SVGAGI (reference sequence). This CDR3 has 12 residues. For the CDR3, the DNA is TGTGCCAGCACCCAGGGGACCGGGGAGCTGTTTTTT. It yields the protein CASTQGTGELFF.

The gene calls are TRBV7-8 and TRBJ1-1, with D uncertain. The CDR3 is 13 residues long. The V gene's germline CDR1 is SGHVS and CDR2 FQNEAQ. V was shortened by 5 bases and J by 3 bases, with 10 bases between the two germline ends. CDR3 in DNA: TGTGCCAGCAGCCGCGGAGGGTACACTGAAGCTTTCTTT. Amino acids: CASSRGGYTEAFF. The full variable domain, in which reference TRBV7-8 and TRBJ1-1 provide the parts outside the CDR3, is GAGVSQSPRYKVAKRGQDVALRCDPISGHVSLFWYQQALGQGPEFLTYFQNEAQLDKSGLPSDRFFAERPEGSVSTLKIQRTQQEDSAVYLCASSRGGYTEAFFGQGTRLTVV.

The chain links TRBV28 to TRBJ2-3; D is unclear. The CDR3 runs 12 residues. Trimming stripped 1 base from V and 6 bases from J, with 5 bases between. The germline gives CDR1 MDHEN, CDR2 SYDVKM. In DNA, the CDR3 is TGTGCCAGCAGTTTATTGGAGGATACGCAGTATTTT. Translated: CASSLLEDTQYF.

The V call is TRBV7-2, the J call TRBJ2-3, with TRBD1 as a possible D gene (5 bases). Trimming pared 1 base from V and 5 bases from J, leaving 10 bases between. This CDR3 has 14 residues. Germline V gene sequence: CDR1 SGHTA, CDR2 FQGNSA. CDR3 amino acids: CASSLENRRDTQYF. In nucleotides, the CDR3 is TGTGCCAGCAGCTTAGAAAACAGGCGAGATACGCAGTATTTT.

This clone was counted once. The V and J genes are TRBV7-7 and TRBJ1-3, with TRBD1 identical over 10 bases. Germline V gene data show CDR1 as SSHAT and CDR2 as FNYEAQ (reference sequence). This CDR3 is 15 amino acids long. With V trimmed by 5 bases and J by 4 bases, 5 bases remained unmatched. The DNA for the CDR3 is TGTGCCAGCAGCCCTGGGACAGGGGCGGGAAACACCATATATTTT. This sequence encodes CASSPGTGAGNTIYF.

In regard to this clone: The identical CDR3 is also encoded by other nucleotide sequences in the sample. CDR3 amino acids: CASSPGTGFSYEQYF. For the CDR3, the DNA is TGTGCCAGTAGTCCGGGGACAGGTTTTTCCTACGAGCAGTACTTC. The chain carries TRBV19 and TRBJ2-7, with 8 nucleotides matching TRBD1. Germline V gene lookup returns CDR1 LNHDA and CDR2 SQIVND (reference sequence). V shed 5 bases, J shed 1 base, and the junction held 7 bases outside the gene matches. The CDR3 contains 15 residues.

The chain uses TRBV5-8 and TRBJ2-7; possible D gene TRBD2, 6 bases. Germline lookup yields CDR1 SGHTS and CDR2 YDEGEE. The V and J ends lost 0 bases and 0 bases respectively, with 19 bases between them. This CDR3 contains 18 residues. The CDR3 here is CASSLDRGGTFHSYEQYF. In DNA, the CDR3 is TGTGCCAGCAGCTTGGATCGAGGAGGGACCTTCCACTCCTACGAGCAGTACTTC.

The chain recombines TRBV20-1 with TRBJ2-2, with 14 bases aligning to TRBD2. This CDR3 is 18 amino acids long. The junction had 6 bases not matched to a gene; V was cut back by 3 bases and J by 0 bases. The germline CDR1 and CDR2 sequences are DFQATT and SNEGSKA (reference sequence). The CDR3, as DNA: TGCAGTGCTAGTGGGGTGACTAGCGGGAGGGCGAACACCGGGGAGCTGTTTTTT. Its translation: CSASGVTSGRANTGELFF.

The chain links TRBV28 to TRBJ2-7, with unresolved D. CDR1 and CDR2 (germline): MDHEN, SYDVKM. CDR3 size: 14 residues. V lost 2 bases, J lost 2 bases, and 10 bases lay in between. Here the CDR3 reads CASSLVRIPYEQYF. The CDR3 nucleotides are TGTGCCAGCAGTTTAGTCAGAATACCCTACGAGCAGTACTTC.

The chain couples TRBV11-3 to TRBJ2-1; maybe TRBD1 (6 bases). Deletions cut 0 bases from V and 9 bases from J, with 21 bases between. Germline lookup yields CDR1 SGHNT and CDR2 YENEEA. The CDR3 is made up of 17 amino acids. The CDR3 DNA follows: TGTGCCAGCAGCTTAGACAGGGTGGGGGCCCCGTGGGGTGAGCAGTTCTTC. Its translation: CASSLDRVGAPWGEQFF. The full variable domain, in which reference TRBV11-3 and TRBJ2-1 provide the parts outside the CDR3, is EAGVVQSPRYKIIEKKQPVAFWCNPISGHNTLYWYLQNLGQGPELLIRYENEEAVDDSQLPKDRFSAERLKGVDSTLKIQPAELGDSAVYLCASSLDRVGAPWGEQFFGPGTRLTVL.

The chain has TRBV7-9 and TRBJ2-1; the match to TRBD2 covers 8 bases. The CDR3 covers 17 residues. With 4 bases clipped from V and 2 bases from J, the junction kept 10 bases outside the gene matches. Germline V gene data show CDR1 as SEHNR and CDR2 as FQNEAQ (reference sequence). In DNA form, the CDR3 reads TGTGCCAGCAGCTCAAGGCCCGGGAGGGCCCCCTACAATGAGCAGTTCTTC. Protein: CASSSRPGRAPYNEQFF.

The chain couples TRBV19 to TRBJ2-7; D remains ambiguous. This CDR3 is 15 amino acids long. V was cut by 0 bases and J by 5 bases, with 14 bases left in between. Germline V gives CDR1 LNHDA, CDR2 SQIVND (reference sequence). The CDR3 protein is CASSIDLAGYNEQYF. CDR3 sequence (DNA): TGTGCCAGTAGTATAGATCTCGCCGGGTACAACGAGCAGTACTTC.

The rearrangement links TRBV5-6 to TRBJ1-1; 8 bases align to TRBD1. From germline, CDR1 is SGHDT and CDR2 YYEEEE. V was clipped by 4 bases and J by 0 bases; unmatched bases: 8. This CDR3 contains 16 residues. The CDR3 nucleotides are TGTGCCAGCAGCCCCGGGACAGGAAGAGTGAACACTGAAGCTTTCTTT. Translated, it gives CASSPGTGRVNTEAFF.

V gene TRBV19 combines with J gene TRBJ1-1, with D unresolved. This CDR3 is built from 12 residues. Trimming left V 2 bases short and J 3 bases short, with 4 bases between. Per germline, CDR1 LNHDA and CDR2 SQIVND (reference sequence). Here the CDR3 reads CASSIRDTEAFF. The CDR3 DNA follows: TGTGCCAGTAGTATACGGGACACTGAAGCTTTCTTT.

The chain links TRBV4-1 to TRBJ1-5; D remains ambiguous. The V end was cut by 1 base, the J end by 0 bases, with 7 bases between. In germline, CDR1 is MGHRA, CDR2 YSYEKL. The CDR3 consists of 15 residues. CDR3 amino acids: CASSQGSHSNQPQHF. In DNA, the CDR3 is TGCGCCAGCAGCCAAGGGAGTCATAGCAATCAGCCCCAGCATTTT.

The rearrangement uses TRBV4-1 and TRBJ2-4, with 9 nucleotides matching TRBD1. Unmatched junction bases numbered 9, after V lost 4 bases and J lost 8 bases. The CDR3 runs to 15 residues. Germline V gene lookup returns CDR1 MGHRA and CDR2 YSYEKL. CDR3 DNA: TGCGCCAGCAGCCGTGAGACAGGGGGAGGGGACATTCAGTACTTC. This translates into CASSRETGGGDIQYF.

CDR3 nucleotide sequence: TGTGCCAGCTTCCTACAGGGGTTGAACACTGAAGCTTTCTTT. This gives the protein CASFLQGLNTEAFF. This chain joins TRBV25-1 and TRBJ1-1; 7 nucleotides match TRBD1. V lost 8 bases to trimming and J lost 0 bases; unmatched junction nucleotides: 6. This CDR3 has 14 amino acids. Germline assignment: CDR1 MGHDK and CDR2 SYGVNS.

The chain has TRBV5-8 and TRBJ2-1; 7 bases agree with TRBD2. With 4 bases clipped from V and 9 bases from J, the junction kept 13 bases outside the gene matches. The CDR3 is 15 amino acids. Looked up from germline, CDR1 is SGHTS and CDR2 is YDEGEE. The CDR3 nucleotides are TGTGCCAGCAGCCGAGGACTAGTTAGGTCCGGTGAGCAGTTCTTC. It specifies CASSRGLVRSGEQFF. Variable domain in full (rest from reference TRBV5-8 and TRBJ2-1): EAGVTQSPTHLIKTRGQQATLRCSPISGHTSVYWYQQALGLGLQFLLWYDEGEERNRGNFPPRFSGRQFPNYSSELNVNALELEDSALYLCASSRGLVRSGEQFFGPGTRLTVL.